What follows are 10 T cell receptor beta chains derived from one specimen sequenced in a study of T cell responses to AZD1222 COVID-19 vaccine. The assay was immunoSEQ multiplex PCR, and TCRdb's table has in-frame clones only and misses some. The repertoire holds approximately 110,000 clones, with 80% to 85% as singletons. The sequenced sample was peripheral blood, obtained on day 0 of AZD1222 vaccination. The receptor source for this set is an adult in good health.

This clone has a handful of counts. The sample has other DNA sequences that encode this CDR3 too. This chain uses TRBV2 with TRBJ1-2, with D unresolved. This CDR3 comprises 13 residues. Trimming removed 2 bases from V and 4 bases from J, with 8 bases in between. CDR1 is SNHLY, CDR2 FYNNEI, per germline. CDR3 sequence reads: CASSERQVYGYTF. CDR3 DNA: TGTGCCAGCAGTGAACGGCAGGTCTATGGCTACACCTTC.

The J gene is TRBJ1-4, the V gene TRBV5-1; D call uncertain. Trimming left V 1 base short and J 7 bases short, with 11 bases between. This CDR3 spans 14 amino acids. In germline, CDR1 is SGHRS, CDR2 YFSETQ. The CDR3 here is CASSLRPVSEKLFF. As DNA, the CDR3 is TGCGCCAGCAGCTTGAGGCCAGTAAGTGAAAAACTGTTTTTT. Using reference TRBV5-1 and TRBJ1-4 for the parts outside the CDR3, the full variable domain is KAGVTQTPRYLIKTRGQQVTLSCSPISGHRSVSWYQQTPGQGLQFLFEYFSETQRNKGNFPGRFSGRQFSNSRSEMNVSTLELGDSALYLCASSLRPVSEKLFFGSGTQLSVL.

The J gene is TRBJ1-5, the V gene TRBV3-1 (or the pseudogene TRBV3-2); a possible D gene is TRBD1 (5 bases). V gave up 3 bases and J gave up 4 bases, with 13 bases separating them. The CDR3 is made up of 15 amino acids. The germline CDR1 and CDR2 sequences are LGHDT and YNNKEL (reference sequence). The CDR3 sequence: CASSHSGRINQPQHF. CDR3 sequence (DNA): TGTGCCAGCAGCCACTCGGGACGTATTAATCAGCCCCAGCATTTT.

The J gene is TRBJ2-2, the V gene TRBV7-9; 10 positions agree with TRBD1. The V and J ends lost 2 bases and 7 bases, in that order; junction bases with no gene match: 4. CDR1 and CDR2 (germline): SEHNR, FQNEAQ (reference sequence). The CDR3 is 15 residues long. The CDR3 DNA is TGTGCCAGCAGCTTATGGGACAGGGGCCGCGGGGAGCTGTTTTTT. Its protein is CASSLWDRGRGELFF.

Ten or more counts support this clone. V usage is TRBV7-2 and J usage is TRBJ2-2; no definite D call. This CDR3 region has 11 residues. Germline lookup yields CDR1 SGHTA and CDR2 FQGNSA. V lost 10 bases and J lost 0, with 3 bases in between. The DNA for the CDR3 is TGTGCCATCACGAACACCGGGGAGCTGTTTTTT. It specifies CAITNTGELFF.

The J gene is TRBJ2-3, the V gene TRBV28, with TRBD1 as a possible D gene (5 bases). Germline CDR1 is MDHEN and CDR2 is SYDVKM. The CDR3 runs 14 residues. Trimming took 5 bases from V and 4 from J, leaving 13 bases between them. Here the CDR3 DNA reads TGTGCCAGCAGTCTCCCAGGGTATGCAGATACGCAGTATTTT. This sequence encodes CASSLPGYADTQYF.

The chain combines TRBV11-2 with TRBJ1-4, with 7 bases fitting TRBD1. The V gene end was trimmed by 2 bases and the J gene end by 8 bases; junction bases not matched to a gene: 5. Germline CDR1 is SGHAT and CDR2 is FQNNGV. This CDR3 region has 14 residues. The CDR3, as DNA: TGTGCCAGCAGCTTAAGACAGGGTCGAGAAAAACTGTTTTTT. Residues: CASSLRQGREKLFF.

This clone was observed once. V gene TRBV28 combines with J gene TRBJ1-1; D gene ambiguous. Deletions cut 10 bases from V and 3 bases from J, with 9 bases between. The CDR3 runs 11 residues. Germline-derived CDR1 and CDR2 are MDHEN and SYDVKM. CDR3 nucleotides: TGTGCCACTGGGAGCGACACTGAAGCTTTCTTT. It specifies CATGSDTEAFF.

The V call is TRBV27, the J call TRBJ2-1, with 10 positions matching TRBD2. Germline CDR1 reads MNHEY; CDR2 reads SMNVEV (reference sequence). The V and J ends lost 6 bases and 7 bases, in that order; junction bases with no gene match: 6. This CDR3 region has 14 residues. In nucleotides, the CDR3 is TGTGCCAGCAGGCTAGCGGGAGTCACGAATGAGCAGTTCTTC. It codes for CASRLAGVTNEQFF.

The gene calls are TRBV9 and TRBJ1-5; D perhaps matches TRBD1 (5 bases). Germline V CDR1 and CDR2: SGDLS, YYNGEE. The CDR3 has 14 amino acids. V was pared by 3 bases and J by 0 bases, with 7 bases between. The CDR3: CASSGDHSNQPQHF. CDR3 coding DNA: TGTGCCAGCAGCGGGGACCATAGCAATCAGCCCCAGCATTTT.